This paragraph reports one TCR beta chain. Its target antigen remains unknown. No per-base quality is available; no much larger clone lies one base away. The sample originates from a study of PD-L1 blockade in urothelial cancer (dated by TCRdb to about 2017). The study in broad terms: All patients started therapy in about 2014 and received atezolizumab 1,200 mg intravenously every 3 weeks. About 90% of the 29 patients were males with bladder-origin urothelial cancer, and about 65% of the roughly 29 reported a prior smoking history. An ECOG performance status of 0 or 1 was recorded for the patients, and 0 to 3 prior chemotherapy regimens had been received by the patients. Blood samples were analyzed at 3 weeks after treatment start (second dose) and at 6 weeks after treatment start. Blood samples gave median yields of about 150,000 T cells and 83,000 or so unique TCRs, along with a median clonality of about 0.084. Somatic, immune and clinical correlates of response to PD-L1 blockade with atezolizumab in urothelial cancer were the focus of an exploratory multi-omic analysis. Pretreatment tumor samples, along with matched peripheral blood serially collected before and after atezolizumab treatment, were subjected to TCR sequencing. Progression-free survival longer than 6 months counted as durable clinical benefit, and TCR features were additionally tested against both progression-free and overall survival. In the same patients, pretreatment tumors underwent whole exome sequencing and RNA sequencing in addition to TCR sequencing. Durable clinical benefit was achieved by nine patients and was not achieved by 20 patients. Pretreatment blood TCR-seq was available for twenty-nine patients, at least one posttreatment blood collection was obtained for roughly 24 patients, and tumor TCR-seq was available for roughly 24 patients. Overall study results and their limits: Because of the small sample size (n ≈ 29) and the many exploratory analyses performed, the results are intended to be regarded as hypothesis-generating. Improved progression-free and overall survival was found to be associated with pretreatment peripheral blood TCR clonality below the median. At 3 weeks after the start of treatment, tumor-associated TCR clones in peripheral blood had expanded more in patients with durable benefit (n ≈ 20, p = 0.022).

The time point label, read with the paper, signifies: pretreatment peripheral blood. A total of 25 to 35 patients with locally advanced or metastatic urothelial carcinoma, treated at Memorial Sloan Kettering on a trial protocol, made up the cohort. Peripheral blood mononuclear cells were collected pretreatment and during treatment, at between 1 and 8 total time points per patient. The Qiagen DNeasy Blood extraction kit was used to purify genomic DNA from total PBMCs and tumor samples. PBMCs were collected pretreatment and during treatment, and were isolated and stored as previously described. Synthetic TCR analog templates were spiked into each PCR so that absolute template abundance could be estimated from read counts. Using the immunoSEQ assay, TCRbeta CDR3 regions were amplified from genomic DNA with bias-controlled V and J gene primers. Sequencing of rearranged TCRbeta segments was done at approximately 20X coverage. Per the authors' processing: Clustering was used to correct sequencing errors, and CDR3s were annotated against IMGT so that V, D and J genes could be assigned. Downstream analyses used only productive TCRbeta rearrangements and left out out-of-frame or stop-codon sequences. Clonality was computed as one minus Shannon entropy normalized by the log of the number of unique productive sequences. Fisher's exact test with Benjamini-Hochberg correction, using a cutoff of adjusted p below 0.01, was how clones that differed between time points or between blood and tumor were identified. In its TCRdb copy, this immuneACCESS table keeps in-frame sequences only and misses some clones. Where compared with another copy, unresolved V genes explain less than half of these, and the others have no known cause. Clonal size and the V and J genes are those of that table, whereas D and trimming came from the DNA. In all, the sample holds around 70,000 clones, and roughly 90% of those were seen once. 3.5% to 5% of the sample lies in the top ten.

Here the sequenced sample was PBMCs, taken around atezolizumab (anti-PD-L1) treatment. This clonotype was obtained from a man in his sixties or seventies with urothelial cancer.

The DNA sequence is as follows: TGTGCCAGCAGCGTAACGGCGGTCCCAAGGAACGAGCAGTACTTC. Its translation is CASSVTAVPRNEQYF. The V and J genes are TRBV9 and TRBJ2-7; the D gene remains uncertain. Its CDR3 holds 15 amino acids, cysteine through phenylalanine. The sequence is cut down to CDR3 DNA, 45 bases in frame from base 1. At the junction V is shortened by 1 base and J by 5 bases, with 16 bases in between. The germline V gene specifies SGDLS as CDR1 and YYNGEE as CDR2. The full variable domain, with segments outside the CDR3 supplied by the reference TRBV9 and TRBJ2-7 proteins, appears as DSGVTQTPKHLITATGQRVTLRCSPRSGDLSVYWYQQSLDQGLQFLIQYYNGEERAKGNILERFSAQQFPDLHSELNLSSLELGDSALYFCASSVTAVPRNEQYFGPGTRLTVT.